This is a list of T cell receptor beta chains from one sample in a study of blood T cell repertoires in COVID-19. The repertoire was sequenced with immunoSEQ multiplex PCR; TCRdb's copy has only in-frame clones and lacks some. The sample shows 180,000 or so clones, roughly 88% of them seen only once. Material: peripheral blood. The receptors here all came from a young woman with acute or convalescent COVID-19. Both conserved end residues are part of each CDR3. D genes are given only for firm matches. The size entry is marked missing in some rows and otherwise reads once, few, many or a size class.

J gene: TRBJ2-3
clone size: few
V gene: TRBV4-1
D gene: -
CDR3 protein: CASSQDWANTYTQYF
CDR3 DNA: TGCGCCAGCAGCCAAGATTGGGCCAACACATATACGCAGTATTTT

J gene: TRBJ2-1
clone size: -
V gene: TRBV7-9
D gene: TRBD2
CDR3 protein: CASSLGTSDLNEQFF
CDR3 DNA: TGTGCCAGCAGCCTTGGGACTAGCGATCTCAATGAGCAGTTCTTC

J gene: TRBJ2-1
clone size: -
V gene: TRBV11-2
D gene: -
CDR3 protein: CASSLFVAGSTEQFF
CDR3 DNA: TGTGCCAGCAGCTTATTTGTCGCGGGATCCACTGAGCAGTTCTTC

J gene: TRBJ2-3
clone size: -
V gene: TRBV9
D gene: TRBD2
CDR3 protein: CASSVGGGRGDTQYF
CDR3 DNA: TGTGCCAGCAGCGTAGGGGGCGGGAGGGGAGATACGCAGTATTTT

J gene: TRBJ1-1
clone size: -
V gene: TRBV30
D gene: -
CDR3 protein: CAWSVPPGLNTEAFF
CDR3 DNA: TGTGCCTGGAGTGTACCTCCAGGTCTGAACACTGAAGCTTTCTTT

J gene: TRBJ2-3
clone size: once
V gene: TRBV28
D gene: TRBD2
CDR3 protein: CASSSGLAGYTQYF
CDR3 DNA: TGTGCCAGCAGTTCGGGACTAGCGGGGTATACGCAGTATTTT

J gene: TRBJ1-2
clone size: -
V gene: TRBV4-1
D gene: -
CDR3 protein: CASSQSWGNYGYTF
CDR3 DNA: TGCGCCAGCAGCCAATCCTGGGGCAACTATGGCTACACCTTC

J gene: TRBJ2-1
clone size: -
V gene: TRBV3-1/TRBV3-2
D gene: -
CDR3 protein: CASSQAGAQFF
CDR3 DNA: TGTGCCAGCAGCCAAGCGGGAGCCCAGTTCTTC

J gene: TRBJ2-7
clone size: -
V gene: TRBV11-2
D gene: TRBD2
CDR3 protein: CASSFGTTTYEQYF
CDR3 DNA: TGTGCCAGCAGCTTCGGGACTACTACCTACGAGCAGTACTTC

J gene: TRBJ1-1
clone size: once
V gene: TRBV20-1
D gene: -
CDR3 protein: CSAPSNTEAFF
CDR3 DNA: TGCAGTGCTCCCTCTAACACTGAAGCTTTCTTT

J gene: TRBJ1-6
clone size: -
V gene: TRBV9
D gene: TRBD1
CDR3 protein: CASSAGTVNSPLHF
CDR3 DNA: TGTGCCAGCAGCGCCGGGACAGTGAATTCACCCCTCCACTTT

J gene: TRBJ1-1
clone size: -
V gene: TRBV27
D gene: -
CDR3 protein: CASSARLNTEAFF
CDR3 DNA: TGTGCCAGCAGTGCGCGATTGAACACTGAAGCTTTCTTT

J gene: TRBJ1-3
clone size: once
V gene: TRBV5-8
D gene: -
CDR3 protein: CASSFFRVGNTIYF
CDR3 DNA: TGTGCCAGCAGCTTCTTTCGTGTTGGAAACACCATATATTTT

J gene: TRBJ1-2
clone size: -
V gene: TRBV2
D gene: -
CDR3 protein: CASGGSVYGYTF
CDR3 DNA: TGTGCCAGCGGAGGGTCGGTCTATGGCTACACCTTC

J gene: TRBJ2-7
clone size: -
V gene: TRBV6-5
D gene: -
CDR3 protein: CASRQSGGSYEQYF
CDR3 DNA: TGTGCCAGCAGACAGAGTGGGGGGTCCTACGAGCAGTACTTC

J gene: TRBJ1-1
clone size: -
V gene: TRBV19
D gene: -
CDR3 protein: CASSKYRDTEAFF
CDR3 DNA: TGTGCCAGTAGTAAGTACCGGGACACTGAAGCTTTCTTT

J gene: TRBJ2-7
clone size: -
V gene: TRBV7-9
D gene: TRBD2
CDR3 protein: CASSLAGLGALQYF
CDR3 DNA: TGTGCCAGCAGCTTAGCGGGACTAGGGGCTCTGCAGTACTTC

J gene: TRBJ2-1
clone size: -
V gene: TRBV11-2
D gene: TRBD2
CDR3 protein: CASSPDWLAGGNEQFF
CDR3 DNA: TGTGCCAGCAGCCCCGACTGGCTAGCGGGAGGAAATGAGCAGTTCTTC

J gene: TRBJ1-4
clone size: -
V gene: TRBV7-9
D gene: -
CDR3 protein: CATSDRYNEKLFF
CDR3 DNA: TGTGCCACCAGCGACAGATATAATGAAAAACTGTTTTTT

J gene: TRBJ2-2
clone size: -
V gene: TRBV5-1
D gene: -
CDR3 protein: CASQIERIGELFF
CDR3 DNA: TGCGCCAGCCAAATTGAGCGGATCGGGGAGCTGTTTTTT

J gene: TRBJ2-1
clone size: -
V gene: TRBV6-6
D gene: -
CDR3 protein: CASRRGARVNEQFF
CDR3 DNA: TGTGCCAGCCGCCGGGGGGCGCGTGTGAATGAGCAGTTCTTC

J gene: TRBJ2-7
clone size: -
V gene: TRBV28
D gene: -
CDR3 protein: CASSPRYEQYF
CDR3 DNA: TGTGCCAGCAGCCCGAGGTACGAGCAGTACTTC

J gene: TRBJ1-1
clone size: -
V gene: TRBV20-1
D gene: -
CDR3 protein: CSASSGGIYEAFF
CDR3 DNA: TGCAGTGCTAGTTCTGGGGGGATTTATGAAGCTTTCTTT

J gene: TRBJ1-6
clone size: -
V gene: TRBV13
D gene: -
CDR3 protein: CASSLGRVGSPLHF
CDR3 DNA: TGTGCCAGCAGCTTAGGCAGGGTTGGTTCACCCCTCCACTTT

J gene: TRBJ2-3
clone size: -
V gene: TRBV5-1
D gene: TRBD1
CDR3 protein: CASSRDRLTDTQYF
CDR3 DNA: TGCGCCAGCAGCCGGGACAGGCTCACAGATACGCAGTATTTT

J gene: TRBJ2-7
clone size: -
V gene: TRBV5-1
D gene: TRBD1
CDR3 protein: CASSSTTGVTEQYF
CDR3 DNA: TGCGCCAGCAGCTCAACCACAGGGGTCACCGAGCAGTACTTC

J gene: TRBJ2-6
clone size: -
V gene: TRBV28
D gene: -
CDR3 protein: CASSSPAGFGANVLTF
CDR3 DNA: TGTGCCAGCAGTTCTCCCGCAGGGTTTGGGGCCAACGTCCTGACTTTC

J gene: TRBJ2-3
clone size: -
V gene: TRBV5-4
D gene: TRBD1
CDR3 protein: CASSFWTGTPDTQYF
CDR3 DNA: TGTGCCAGCAGCTTTTGGACAGGGACCCCAGATACGCAGTATTTT

J gene: TRBJ2-5
clone size: -
V gene: TRBV5-1
D gene: -
CDR3 protein: CASSPRSGIETQYF
CDR3 DNA: TGCGCCAGCAGTCCCAGGTCTGGTATAGAGACCCAGTACTTC

J gene: TRBJ2-3
clone size: -
V gene: TRBV30
D gene: TRBD2
CDR3 protein: CAWWRESDTQYF
CDR3 DNA: TGTGCCTGGTGGCGGGAGTCAGATACGCAGTATTTT

J gene: TRBJ1-2
clone size: -
V gene: TRBV28
D gene: -
CDR3 protein: CASSFIEGGVYGYTF
CDR3 DNA: TGTGCCAGCAGTTTTATTGAAGGGGGAGTCTATGGCTACACCTTC

J gene: TRBJ1-1
clone size: -
V gene: TRBV5-1
D gene: -
CDR3 protein: CASSLQGPNTEAFF
CDR3 DNA: TGCGCCAGCAGCTTGCAGGGGCCGAACACTGAAGCTTTCTTT

J gene: TRBJ2-3
clone size: once
V gene: TRBV9
D gene: -
CDR3 protein: CASTTGPFTDTQYF
CDR3 DNA: TGTGCCAGCACAACAGGGCCTTTCACAGATACGCAGTATTTT

J gene: TRBJ2-7
clone size: -
V gene: TRBV19
D gene: -
CDR3 protein: CATSTSPGPEQYF
CDR3 DNA: TGTGCCACCTCGACTAGTCCGGGCCCCGAGCAGTACTTC

J gene: TRBJ2-1
clone size: once
V gene: TRBV5-1
D gene: -
CDR3 protein: CASSLRNEQFF
CDR3 DNA: TGCGCCAGCAGCTTACGGAATGAGCAGTTCTTC